These 24 T cell receptor beta chains were sequenced from one sample in a study of blood T cell repertoires in COVID-19 (dated by TCRdb to the early 2020s). Library prep was done by the immunoSEQ multiplex PCR assay. TCRdb stores this immuneACCESS table with in-frame sequences only. Part of the clones is absent; in the studies checked, under half of the shortfall reflects unresolved V genes, and no reason is known for the rest. The sample yields fewer than 500,000 clones; 87% were counted once. The top ten constitute approximately 2% of the sample. The sequencing sample was made of PBMCs or T cells enriched from blood (not recorded which). These receptors came from a young woman with acute COVID-19.

This chain links TRBV27 with TRBJ2-1; D not resolved. Per germline, CDR1 MNHEY and CDR2 SMNVEV (reference sequence). V was trimmed by 5 bases and J by 6 bases, leaving 8 bases between them. The CDR3 covers 12 residues. The CDR3 spells CASSRHGNEQFF. Written as DNA, the CDR3 is TGTGCCAGCAGTCGACACGGCAATGAGCAGTTCTTC.

This clone showed up just a few times. The chain uses TRBV19 and TRBJ2-2; D is perhaps TRBD1 (5 bases). From germline, CDR1 is LNHDA and CDR2 SQIVND (reference sequence). CDR3 size: 14 residues. Trimming removed 4 bases from V and 3 bases from J, with 9 bases in between. This CDR3 reads CASSTGWDTGELFF. CDR3 sequence (DNA): TGTGCCAGTAGTACAGGGTGGGACACCGGGGAGCTGTTTTTT.

The V and J genes are TRBV13 and TRBJ2-5, with D possibly matching TRBD2 (5 bases). The CDR3 is 14 amino acids. Germline lookup yields CDR1 PRHDT and CDR2 FYEKMQ (reference sequence). V lost 6 bases, J lost 5 bases, and 16 bases lay in between. The CDR3 region has the DNA TGTGCCAGCAGACTCCCCGGGATTTGGGAGACCCAGTACTTC. Translated, it gives CASRLPGIWETQYF.

This chain links TRBV7-2 with TRBJ1-2; D is perhaps TRBD1 (6 bases). V was clipped by 1 base and J by 8 bases, with 17 bases between them. The CDR3 consists of 15 residues. The germline V gene has CDR1 SGHTA and CDR2 FQGNSA. The CDR3 sequence: CASSLGPLQGGGYTF. For the CDR3, the DNA is TGTGCCAGCAGCTTAGGGCCACTACAGGGTGGCGGCTACACCTTC.

V usage is TRBV10-2 and J usage is TRBJ1-1, with D perhaps TRBD1 (6 bases). The CDR3 totals 16 residues. Germline-derived CDR1 and CDR2 are WSHSY and SAAADI. Trimming stripped 4 bases from V and 3 bases from J, with 18 bases between. DNA of the CDR3: TGCGCCAGCAGTGCGACGAGGACAGCTGGGGACACTGAAGCTTTCTTT. It encodes CASSATRTAGDTEAFF.

The V and J genes are TRBV30 and TRBJ1-1; 7 bases fit TRBD1. This CDR3 has 15 amino acids. Trimming cost V 0 bases and J 2 bases; bases outside gene matches: 6. Per germline, CDR1 GTSNPN and CDR2 SVGIG (reference sequence). CDR3 protein: CAWSVRDRKNTEAFF. The CDR3 DNA is TGTGCCTGGAGTGTACGGGACAGAAAAAACACTGAAGCTTTCTTT.

The gene calls are TRBV28 and TRBJ1-4, with D possibly matching TRBD1 (6 bases). Trimming left V 3 bases short and J 7 bases short, with 12 bases between. This CDR3 is built from 14 residues. CDR1 is MDHEN and CDR2 is SYDVKM in the germline V gene. This chain's CDR3 is CASSFWGQGEKLFF. The CDR3 DNA is TGTGCCAGCAGTTTCTGGGGGCAGGGTGAAAAACTGTTTTTT.

The chain joins TRBV24-1 to TRBJ1-5; TRBD1 agrees at 9 bases. The CDR3 has 13 amino acids. Trimming removed 9 bases from V and 4 bases from J; junction bases left unmatched: 3. The germline V gene has CDR1 KGHDR and CDR2 SFDVKD. In DNA form, the CDR3 reads TGTGCCACCGCACAGGGGGCGAATCAGCCCCAGCATTTT. The encoded protein is CATAQGANQPQHF.

This clone appeared a few times. The chain couples TRBV6-5 to TRBJ1-6, with D perhaps TRBD1 (5 bases). The CDR3 is made up of 15 amino acids. The ends were cut back, 0 bases at V and 9 bases at J, with 12 bases in the middle. Per the germline V gene, CDR1 is MNHEY and CDR2 is SVGAGI. The CDR3 coding sequence is TGTGCCAGCAGTTACTCCGCCAGGGATGGTTCACCCCTCCACTTT. This gives the protein CASSYSARDGSPLHF.

This chain uses TRBV18 with TRBJ2-7, with 12 bases fitting TRBD2. This CDR3 is built from 18 residues. CDR1 and CDR2 (germline): KGHSH, LQKENI. The trim removed 3 bases at V and 0 bases at J, leaving 9 bases unmatched. The CDR3 DNA sequence: TGTGCCAGCTCACCGGCGACTAGCGGGAGTAGGAGCTCCTACGAGCAGTACTTC. Encoded protein: CASSPATSGSRSSYEQYF.

This clone was recorded once. The gene calls are TRBV5-8 and TRBJ2-3; possibly TRBD2 for D (5 bases). The germline gives CDR1 SGHTS, CDR2 YDEGEE. Trimming pared 7 bases from V and 2 bases from J, leaving 14 bases between. The CDR3 covers 14 residues. Here the CDR3 reads CASWRTVPTDTQYF. CDR3 nucleotide sequence: TGTGCCAGCTGGAGGACCGTACCCACAGATACGCAGTATTTT.

This clone was seen just once. The rearrangement uses TRBV7-8 and TRBJ2-2, with TRBD2 matching 10 bases. The V and J ends lost 2 bases and 2 bases, in that order; junction bases with no gene match: 8. The CDR3 is 18 residues long. Per germline, CDR1 SGHVS and CDR2 FQNEAQ. The CDR3 loop reads CASSLLLSGGINTGELFF. The CDR3 region has the DNA TGTGCCAGCAGCTTACTACTTAGCGGGGGGATAAACACCGGGGAGCTGTTTTTT. The whole variable domain, remainder taken from reference TRBV7-8 and TRBJ2-2, is GAGVSQSPRYKVAKRGQDVALRCDPISGHVSLFWYQQALGQGPEFLTYFQNEAQLDKSGLPSDRFFAERPEGSVSTLKIQRTQQEDSAVYLCASSLLLSGGINTGELFFGEGSRLTVL.

This chain connects TRBV7-2 to TRBJ1-6; the D is unclear. Germline assignment: CDR1 SGHTA and CDR2 FQGNSA. V was trimmed by 2 bases and J by 5 bases, leaving 7 bases between them. CDR3 length: 14 amino acids. DNA for the CDR3: TGTGCCAGCAGCTTACGGGGAAATAATTCACCCCTCCACTTT. Protein: CASSLRGNNSPLHF.

The sample holds a few counts of this clone. This chain links TRBV28 with TRBJ1-6; TRBD1 is a possible D gene (5 bases). The CDR3 extends over 14 amino acids. Germline CDR1 reads MDHEN; CDR2 reads SYDVKM. V was clipped by 7 bases and J by 14 bases, with 21 bases between them. Written as DNA, the CDR3 is TGTGCCAGCACCTCTAAGGGGCGGCGGTCCACCCTCCACTTT. This codes for CASTSKGRRSTLHF.

This clone appeared once. The chain combines TRBV21-1 with TRBJ2-2; the D call of TRBD2 is as the table states it, not checked on the DNA. TRBV21-1 is a pseudogene locus. The CDR3 is 15 amino acids. DNA for the CDR3: TGTGCCAGCAGCAATAGCGGGGAGAACACCGGGGAGCTGTTTTTT. It is translated as CASSNSGENTGELFF.

The V gene is TRBV9, the J gene TRBJ2-1; 10 nucleotides line up with TRBD1. Germline V gene data show CDR1 as SGDLS and CDR2 as YYNGEE. V was clipped by 4 bases and J by 8 bases; unmatched bases: 12. This CDR3 contains 16 residues. The CDR3 DNA follows: TGTGCCAGCAGCCCCCATCCCGGGACAGGGGACGATGAGCAGTTCTTC. It codes for CASSPHPGTGDDEQFF.

Only one count was recorded for this clone. The CDR3 reads CASSSPANEQFF. The CDR3 nucleotides are TGTGCCAGCAGCAGCCCCGCGAATGAGCAGTTCTTC. This rearrangement joins TRBV11-2 to TRBJ2-1; the D is unclear. Trimming took off 5 bases at V and 7 bases at J, with 9 bases between the two ends. The germline gives CDR1 SGHAT, CDR2 FQNNGV. The CDR3 sequence is 12 residues long.

The chain employs TRBV5-1 and TRBJ1-6, with a possible D match to TRBD1 (5 bases). CDR3 length: 14 amino acids. With 2 bases removed from V and 7 bases from J, the gap between germline ends came to 10 bases. Germline CDR1 and CDR2: SGHRS and YFSETQ. The DNA of the CDR3 is TGCGCCAGCAGCTTATGGGGGGAGAATTCACCCCTCCACTTT. Protein sequence: CASSLWGENSPLHF. Combining the CDR3 with reference TRBV5-1 and TRBJ1-6 gives the whole variable domain KAGVTQTPRYLIKTRGQQVTLSCSPISGHRSVSWYQQTPGQGLQFLFEYFSETQRNKGNFPGRFSGRQFSNSRSEMNVSTLELGDSALYLCASSLWGENSPLHFGNGTRLTVT.

The V and J genes are TRBV27 and TRBJ2-1, with 9 positions matching TRBD1. CDR3 size: 15 residues. Germline CDR1 reads MNHEY; CDR2 reads SMNVEV (reference sequence). V shed 7 bases, J shed 1 base, and the junction held 5 bases outside the gene matches. DNA for the CDR3: TGTGCCAGCACTAAACAGGGGGCGTCCTACAATGAGCAGTTCTTC. It encodes CASTKQGASYNEQFF.

The rearrangement uses TRBV7-9 and TRBJ2-1; tentative D call: TRBD1 (5 bases). Germline V gives CDR1 SEHNR, CDR2 FQNEAQ (reference sequence). The CDR3 extends over 15 amino acids. Trimming pared 5 bases from V and 7 bases from J, leaving 18 bases between. The CDR3 loop is CASSPGLQEWNEQFF. In nucleotides, the CDR3 is TGTGCCAGCAGCCCCGGGCTACAGGAGTGGAATGAGCAGTTCTTC.

The chain employs TRBV3-1 (or the pseudogene TRBV3-2) and TRBJ1-6, with TRBD1 as a possible D gene (5 bases). Trimming removed 4 bases at V and 7 bases at J, with 17 bases between. Germline V CDR1 and CDR2: LGHDT, YNNKEL (reference sequence). This CDR3 region has 16 residues. The DNA of the CDR3 is TGTGCCAGCAGCCGTAGGCCGGGGGGAAGAAATTCACCCCTCCACTTT. It is translated as CASSRRPGGRNSPLHF.

This clone was seen more than once but under ten times. V and J are TRBV20-1 and TRBJ1-4; no definite D call. This CDR3 has 16 amino acids. Germline V gives CDR1 DFQATT, CDR2 SNEGSKA (reference sequence). Trimming removed 3 bases at V and 10 bases at J, with 24 bases between. The CDR3 DNA follows: TGCAGTGCTAGTTCGCCGGCGGGCGTTTACGTTAGAAAACTGTTTTTT. It yields the protein CSASSPAGVYVRKLFF.

This clone was recorded once. This chain joins TRBV5-1 and TRBJ2-5; TRBD2 aligns across 7 bases. This CDR3 contains 13 residues. After removal of 2 bases from V and 7 bases from J, the junction contained 5 bases not matched to a gene. The germline CDR1 and CDR2 sequences are SGHRS and YFSETQ. The chain's CDR3 is CASSLPGEGTQYF. The CDR3 nucleotides read TGCGCCAGCAGCTTACCTGGGGAGGGGACCCAGTACTTC.

The V and J genes are TRBV19 and TRBJ2-2; 8 bases agree with TRBD1. This CDR3 is 16 amino acids long. J was trimmed by 7 bases and V by 3 bases; bases with no gene match: 10. Germline V lookup: CDR1 LNHDA, CDR2 SQIVND (reference sequence). The CDR3: CASSMPGQVFGGELFF. The CDR3 nucleotides are TGTGCCAGTAGTATGCCGGGACAGGTGTTTGGCGGGGAGCTGTTTTTT.